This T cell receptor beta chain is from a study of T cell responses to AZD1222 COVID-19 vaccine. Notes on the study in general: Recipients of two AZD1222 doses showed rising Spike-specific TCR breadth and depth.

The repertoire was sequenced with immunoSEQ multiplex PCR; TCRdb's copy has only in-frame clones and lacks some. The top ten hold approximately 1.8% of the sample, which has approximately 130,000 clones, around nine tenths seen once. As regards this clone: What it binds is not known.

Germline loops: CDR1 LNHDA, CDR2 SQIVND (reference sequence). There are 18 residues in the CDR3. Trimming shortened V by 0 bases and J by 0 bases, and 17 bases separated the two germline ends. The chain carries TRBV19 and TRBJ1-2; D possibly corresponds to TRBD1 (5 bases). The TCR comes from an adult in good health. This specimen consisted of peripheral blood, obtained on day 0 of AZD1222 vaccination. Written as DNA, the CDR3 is TGTGCCAGTAGTATAGAGGGGCCGCGAGTGATAGCTAACTATGGCTACACCTTC. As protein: CASSIEGPRVIANYGYTF.